The 2 T cell receptor beta chains below all came from one sample that was sequenced in a study of blood T cell repertoires in COVID-19. The data were produced by immunoSEQ multiplex PCR, yet TCRdb's version contains in-frame clones alone and is incomplete. The sample lists about 120,000 clones; 85% were seen once. Sequencing was carried out using peripheral blood. These TCRs come from a human donor in a cohort sampled during active COVID-19.

The rearrangement links TRBV19 to TRBJ2-5, with D tentatively TRBD1 (6 bases). Germline assignment: CDR1 LNHDA and CDR2 SQIVND (reference sequence). The CDR3 runs 13 residues. Trimming removed 6 bases from V and 3 bases from J, with 11 bases in between. The CDR3 DNA reads as TGTGCCAGTAGGCCCGCAGGGGAAGAGACCCAGTACTTC. Its translation is CASRPAGEETQYF. Looking up the rest from reference TRBV19 and TRBJ2-5 gives the full variable domain: DGGITQSPKYLFRKEGQNVTLSCEQNLNHDAMYWYRQDPGQGLRLIYYSQIVNDFQKGDIAEGYSVSREKKESFPLTVTSAQKNPTAFYLCASRPAGEETQYFGPGTRLLVL.

The rearrangement uses TRBV6-5 and TRBJ1-2; D is undetermined. Trimming stripped 10 bases from V and 4 bases from J, with 10 bases between. Looked up from germline, CDR1 is MNHEY and CDR2 is SVGAGI. The CDR3 spans 11 residues. This CDR3 reads CATATGYGYTF. CDR3 DNA sequence: TGTGCCACCGCGACGGGCTATGGCTACACCTTC.